This T cell receptor (beta chain) was profiled in a study of cytomegalovirus exposure and HLA in healthy donors. About the research overall: Earlier sequencing of about 179 million T cells yielded nearly 120 million unique TCR beta sequences. Whole-study findings and limits: It was approximately 150 TCR beta chains that were listed as cytomegalovirus-associated. Follow-up analysis later connected one missense variant in DCLRE1C with trimming of TCR beta V- and J-genes.

The study ran its PCR with 60 Vbeta and 13 Jbeta primers. Some clones are missing from TCRdb's copy, which holds only in-frame ones; the method was immunoSEQ multiplex PCR. This table holds about 160,000 clones, less than 90% found once. With regard to this clone: Antigen: not known. Relative to the germline gene, one junction end is altered; a read error may explain this.

Germline-derived CDR1 and CDR2 are SEHNR and FQNEAQ (reference sequence). The CDR3 is made up of 17 amino acids. This sequence originates from a woman aged 18-29 years in good health and CMV-seronegative. The sequenced sample consisted of PBMCs. The chain combines TRBV7-9 with TRBJ2-3; 9 positions agree with TRBD2. CDR3 in amino acids: CSSSQETSGASTDTQYF. In DNA, the CDR3 is TGTTCCAGCAGTCAGGAGACTAGCGGAGCTAGCACAGATACGCAGTATTTT.